The sequence of this TCR beta chain was determined in a study of high-grade serous ovarian cancer treatment subgroups. Study as a whole: Samples averaged 14,192 reads and thousands of unique TCR beta rearrangements.

The CDR3 consists of 11 residues. The V end was cut by 6 bases, the J end by 1 base, with 3 bases between. Germline V CDR1 and CDR2: MDHEN, SYDVKM. Concerning this clone itself: The target antigen is unknown.

General observations from the study: These tumor repertoires lack spatial information from bulk sequencing. Repertoire similarity ranged about 0.1 to 0.79 between tumors of one patient. TCR relatedness rose with neoantigen level and trended with mutation load.

Tumor tissue was taken before any definitive surgery or chemotherapy was given. The method was immunoSEQ multiplex PCR; TCRdb's version includes in-frame clones alone and lacks a portion of them. The sample has some 1,000 clones; about 78% are singletons. What was sequenced was tumor tissue. The rearrangement links TRBV28 to TRBJ2-5; D is unresolved. This TCR was recovered from a human donor with high-grade serous ovarian cancer. This CDR3 reads CASRLQETQYF. The CDR3 DNA is TGTGCCAGCAGACTCCAAGAGACCCAGTACTTC. The entire variable domain, with the rest obtained from reference TRBV28 and TRBJ2-5, is as follows: DVKVTQSSRYLVKRTGEKVFLECVQDMDHENMFWYRQDPGLGLRLIYFSYDVKMKEKGDIPEGYSVSREKKERFSLILESASTNQTSMYLCASRLQETQYFGPGTRLLVL.